The clone carrying this T cell receptor beta chain was seen a handful of times. This CDR3 contains 14 residues. V shed 8 bases, J shed 3 bases, and the junction held 3 bases outside the gene matches. The entry originates in a study of blood T cells in healthy people across ages. Then a second PCR, running roughly 6 to 12 cycles, was carried out with a sample-barcoded 5' primer and a J-beta primer mix. Tags on each cDNA molecule came from a template-switch adaptor with 12 random nucleotides. Researchers report that each sample yielded at least 3 million CDR3-containing paired-end reads. A single record per CDR3 protein comes from TCRdb applying MiXCR to the 5' RACE reads. The data contain under 2 million distinct CDR3 sequences, about 31% of them seen just once; the ten biggest clones take up about 11%.

The TCR comes from a woman in her thirties in good health. Sequenced: blood. This chain connects TRBV12-3 or TRBV12-4 to TRBJ2-3; 12 bases map to TRBD2. CDR3 in amino acids: CASRGLAGTDTQYF. Written as DNA, the CDR3 is TGTGCCAGCCGCGGACTAGCGGGGACAGATACGCAGTATTTT.